The clone carrying this TCR beta chain came up a few times. What it binds is unknown. These data are taken from a study of T cell clones after liver transplantation. As for the study in general: Three of eight recipients were HCV-positive; others had non-autoimmune, non-viral indications.

Some clones are missing from TCRdb's copy, which holds only in-frame ones; the method was immunoSEQ multiplex PCR. The sample includes 4,500 to 6,500 clones, 30% to 40% of them seen just once. The CDR3 loop spans 20 amino acids. With 6 bases clipped from V and 0 bases from J, the junction kept 20 bases outside the gene matches. CDR1 SQVTM and CDR2 ANQGSEA come from the germline V gene. Proliferating CFSE-low MLR cells were sequenced to define alloreactive TCRbeta sequences. Graft donor PBMCs, splenocytes, lymph-node cells, or third-party PBMCs stimulated pre-transplant recipient cells. Sequencing was done on a sample of CD4+ T cells from cultured PBMCs. The chain carries TRBV29-1 and TRBJ2-6; 7 bases are a match to TRBD1. This TCR derives from a human patient who received a liver transplant. The T cells may partly be graft donor cells. The CDR3 sequence: CSVIDPGTARSSSGANVLTF. As DNA, the CDR3 is TGCAGCGTCATCGATCCCGGGACAGCGCGTTCGAGCTCTGGGGCCAACGTCCTGACTTTC.